Listed below are T cell receptor beta chains from one sample, sequenced in a study of cytomegalovirus exposure and HLA in healthy donors. Produced via immunoSEQ multiplex PCR; TCRdb's table is partial and in-frame only. The sample has 100,000 or so clones; around 79% are singletons. The sample comprised PBMCs. The receptors were sampled from a male donor in good health and CMV-seropositive. CDR3s include the opening cysteine and the closing phenylalanine or tryptophan. A D gene is named only where the DNA matches it firmly. Only some rows state a clone size, as once, few, many or a class for expanded clones.

D gene	V gene	J gene	CDR3 length	clone size	CDR3 DNA	CDR3 protein
.	TRBV5-6	TRBJ2-3	12	.	TGTGCCAGCAGCTTGGTCGCAGATACGCAGTATTTT	CASSLVADTQYF
.	TRBV6-6	TRBJ1-3	14	.	TGTGCCAGCAGTTGGACAGTCTCTGGAAACACCATATATTTT	CASSWTVSGNTIYF
.	TRBV5-6	TRBJ2-5	17	.	TGTGCCAGCAGCTTGGGGTCGGCAGGGGCGTTTGGGGAGACCCAGTACTTC	CASSLGSAGAFGETQYF
.	TRBV6-5	TRBJ1-4	14	.	TGTGCCAGCAGTTATACCGGACATAATGAAAAACTGTTTTTT	CASSYTGHNEKLFF
.	TRBV10-3	TRBJ1-2	11	.	TGTGCCATAACGGGGGGCTATGGCTACACCTTC	CAITGGYGYTF
.	TRBV2	TRBJ2-7	12	once	TGTGCCAGCGTGAGGTTTTCCTACGAGCAGTACTTC	CASVRFSYEQYF
.	TRBV7-7	TRBJ2-3	14	.	TGTGCCAGCAGCTTAGTTCTGGGCTCGGATACGCAGTATTTT	CASSLVLGSDTQYF
TRBD2	TRBV2	TRBJ2-1	15	.	TGTGCCAGCAGCTGGCGGGGGGGCATGGGGAATGAGCAGTTCTTC	CASSWRGGMGNEQFF
TRBD1	TRBV5-1	TRBJ1-1	13	.	TGCGCCAGCTCGGGACAGGGGGACACTGAAGCTTTCTTT	CASSGQGDTEAFF
.	TRBV5-4	TRBJ1-1	14	once	TGTGCCGGCAGTTACGACAGGACAGTTCCTGAAGCTTTCTTT	CAGSYDRTVPEAFF
TRBD2	TRBV29-1	TRBJ2-1	13	.	TGCAGCGTACGGGAGGTAGCGGGGGATGAGCAGTTCTTC	CSVREVAGDEQFF
TRBD1	TRBV7-2	TRBJ2-2	15	.	TGTGCCAGCAGCTTAGGGGACAGGAATTCCGGGGAGCTGTTTTTT	CASSLGDRNSGELFF
TRBD2	TRBV30	TRBJ2-7	16	.	TGTGCCTGGAGTGTGCTAGCGGGCACGGGTAGCGGCGAGCAGTACTTC	CAWSVLAGTGSGEQYF
.	TRBV5-4	TRBJ2-2	16	.	TGTGCCAGCAGCTCGCGCAGTGGGGGCGCGCACGGGGAGCTGTTTTTT	CASSSRSGGAHGELFF
.	TRBV2	TRBJ1-2	15	.	TGTGCCAGCCCTCTAGCGGAGGGCGGAAATTATGGCTACACCTTC	CASPLAEGGNYGYTF
TRBD2	TRBV28	TRBJ2-2	16	.	TGTGCCAGCACCACACGGCGGGGGGGGGACACCGGGGAGCTGTTTTTT	CASTTRRGGDTGELFF
TRBD1	TRBV11-2	TRBJ1-6	15	once	TGTGCCAGCAGGGTAGGGGGCGGCTATAATTCACCCCTCCACTTT	CASRVGGGYNSPLHF
.	TRBV14	TRBJ1-3	18	few	TGTGCCAGCAGCCATACAGGATTCGGCCTTCGTTCTGGAAACACCATATATTTT	CASSHTGFGLRSGNTIYF
.	TRBV30	TRBJ1-1	14	.	TGTGCCTGGAGTAGCGGTCCCTCGAACACTGAAGCTTTCTTT	CAWSSGPSNTEAFF
TRBD2	TRBV7-2	TRBJ2-3	16	.	TGTGCCAGCAGCTTAGCCGGCGGGGGGGTTGGAGATACGCAGTATTTT	CASSLAGGGVGDTQYF
.	TRBV7-7	TRBJ2-5	12	few	TGTGCTAGCGCCAGGGAAGGAGAGACCCAGTACTTC	CASAREGETQYF
.	TRBV7-2	TRBJ1-2	12	.	TGTGCCAGCAGCCTGTTGACTTTTGGCTACACCTTC	CASSLLTFGYTF
.	TRBV20-1	TRBJ1-4	11	.	TGCAGTGCTCTGGGAGGTGAAAAACTGTTCTTT	CSALGGEKLFF
.	TRBV15	TRBJ1-1	14	.	TGTGCCACCAGCAAACGAATCCAGGGTACTGAAGCTTTCTTT	CATSKRIQGTEAFF
TRBD1	TRBV11-3	TRBJ1-1	15	.	TGTGCCAGCAGCCTTAGACAGGGGCGAGGTACTGAAGCTTTCTTT	CASSLRQGRGTEAFF
.	TRBV4-2	TRBJ2-4	14	once	TGTGCCAGCAGCCAAGATGAACTAGAAAACATTCAGTACTTC	CASSQDELENIQYF
.	TRBV13	TRBJ1-1	16	.	TGTGCCAGCAGCCCGGGCAGGGGTCATTCGAACACTGAAGCTTTCTTT	CASSPGRGHSNTEAFF
.	TRBV28	TRBJ1-3	12	.	TGTGCCAGCAGTCCCCCGGGAAACACCATATATTTT	CASSPPGNTIYF
TRBD1	TRBV10-2	TRBJ1-2	12	.	TGCGCCAGCAGTACAGGGGGCAGCGGCTACACCTTC	CASSTGGSGYTF
TRBD1	TRBV9	TRBJ1-4	15	.	TGTGCCAGCAGCGCCTCGACAGGGGAAGGAGAAAAACTGTTTTTT	CASSASTGEGEKLFF
.	TRBV7-2	TRBJ1-2	15	.	TGTGCCAGCAGCCACTACCCGGGGGGGGGCTATGGCTACACCTTC	CASSHYPGGGYGYTF
TRBD2	TRBV9	TRBJ2-1	15	.	TGTGCCAGCAGCGTAGACGGCGGGGGAAACAATGAGCAGTTCTTC	CASSVDGGGNNEQFF
TRBD1	TRBV9	TRBJ2-7	17	.	TGTGCCAGCAGCGAACACACAGGGGATCAAAGCTCCTACGAGCAGTACTTC	CASSEHTGDQSSYEQYF